This T cell receptor beta chain was profiled in a study of OX40 agonist ivuxolimab in advanced cancers. Repertoires were generated with immunoSEQ multiplex PCR, while TCRdb's copy carries only in-frame clones and drops some. The sample yields tens of thousands of clones, 91% seen once. This clone was recorded once. Per germline, CDR1 WSHSY and CDR2 SAAADI. The CDR3 is 13 residues long. V lost 7 bases and J 5 bases, leaving 12 bases between the germline ends. Sequencing used CD4+ or CD8+ T cells sorted from blood, obtained in a trial of the OX40 agonist ivuxolimab. The TCR sequence derives from an adult with an advanced solid tumor such as melanoma, head and neck, liver or kidney cancer. The chain carries TRBV10-2 and TRBJ2-1; the D gene could be TRBD1 or TRBD2 (6 bases each). The CDR3: CASKGGLNNEQFF. CDR3 coding DNA: TGCGCCAGCAAAGGGGGACTGAACAATGAGCAGTTCTTC.